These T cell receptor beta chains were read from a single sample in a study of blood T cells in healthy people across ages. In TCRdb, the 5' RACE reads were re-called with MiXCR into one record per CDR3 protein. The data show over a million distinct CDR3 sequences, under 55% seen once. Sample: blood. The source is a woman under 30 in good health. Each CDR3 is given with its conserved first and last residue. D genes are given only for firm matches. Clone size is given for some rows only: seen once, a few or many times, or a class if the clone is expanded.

cdr3_nt: TGTGCCAGCAGCCAAGAACTTGCCGTCACTAACTATGGCTACACCTTC
cdr3_aa: CASSQELAVTNYGYTF
cdr3_length: 16
clone_size: NA
v_call: TRBV3-1
j_call: TRBJ1-2
d_call: NA

cdr3_nt: TGCAGTGCTTCGAGACAGGCCAGCTCCTACGAGCAGTACTTC
cdr3_aa: CSASRQASSYEQYF
cdr3_length: 14
clone_size: few
v_call: TRBV20-1
j_call: TRBJ2-7
d_call: NA

cdr3_nt: TGCAGTGCTAGAGATCAGGAGCGGGGCTACAATGAGCAGTACTTC
cdr3_aa: CSARDQERGYNEQYF
cdr3_length: 15
clone_size: NA
v_call: TRBV20-1
j_call: TRBJ2-7
d_call: TRBD2

cdr3_nt: TGTGCCAGCTCACCAGCAGATAACTATGGCTACACCTTC
cdr3_aa: CASSPADNYGYTF
cdr3_length: 13
clone_size: few
v_call: TRBV18
j_call: TRBJ1-2
d_call: NA

cdr3_nt: TGCGCCAGCAGCTTCTTTGGGGGCACAGATACGCAGTATTTT
cdr3_aa: CASSFFGGTDTQYF
cdr3_length: 14
clone_size: few
v_call: TRBV5-1
j_call: TRBJ2-3
d_call: NA

cdr3_nt: TGTGCCAGCAGTGCAGGGACGGTTCTAGCCAAAAACATTCAGTACTTC
cdr3_aa: CASSAGTVLAKNIQYF
cdr3_length: 16
clone_size: few
v_call: TRBV7-8
j_call: TRBJ2-4
d_call: NA

cdr3_nt: TGCGCCAGCACCACGGAGGGGTCGTACGAGCAGTACTTC
cdr3_aa: CASTTEGSYEQYF
cdr3_length: 13
clone_size: few
v_call: TRBV5-1
j_call: TRBJ2-7
d_call: NA

cdr3_nt: TGCAGTGCTACCAAACAGGGGAAGGGCGGGGAGCTGTTTTTT
cdr3_aa: CSATKQGKGGELFF
cdr3_length: 14
clone_size: NA
v_call: TRBV20-1
j_call: TRBJ2-2
d_call: TRBD1

cdr3_nt: TGTGCCAGCAGCGCTATCTACACAGATACGCAGTATTTT
cdr3_aa: CASSAIYTDTQYF
cdr3_length: 13
clone_size: many
v_call: TRBV9
j_call: TRBJ2-3
d_call: NA

cdr3_nt: TGCAGTGCTAGCCCGATTGAAAGAACTGAAGCTTTCTTT
cdr3_aa: CSASPIERTEAFF
cdr3_length: 13
clone_size: NA
v_call: TRBV20-1
j_call: TRBJ1-1
d_call: NA

cdr3_nt: TGTGCCAGCAAATTGGGGGATCCCCTGTCTTTCTTT
cdr3_aa: CASKLGDPLSFF
cdr3_length: 12
clone_size: few
v_call: TRBV7-9
j_call: TRBJ1-1
d_call: NA

cdr3_nt: TGTGCCAGCAGCTTACCTGGGCGCTATGGCTACACCTTC
cdr3_aa: CASSLPGRYGYTF
cdr3_length: 13
clone_size: few
v_call: TRBV7-9
j_call: TRBJ1-2
d_call: NA

cdr3_nt: TGCAGTGCTGGGGCGGGACAGGCATTCGGTGAGGGCTACACCTTC
cdr3_aa: CSAGAGQAFGEGYTF
cdr3_length: 15
clone_size: few
v_call: TRBV20-1
j_call: TRBJ1-2
d_call: TRBD1

cdr3_nt: TGTGCCAGCAGTGATTCTAGCGGAGGAGATACGCAGTATTTT
cdr3_aa: CASSDSSGGDTQYF
cdr3_length: 14
clone_size: NA
v_call: TRBV2
j_call: TRBJ2-3
d_call: TRBD2

cdr3_nt: TGTGCCAGCAGTTTCCGACACGGCATAGCTTACGAGCAGTACTTC
cdr3_aa: CASSFRHGIAYEQYF
cdr3_length: 15
clone_size: few
v_call: TRBV12-3/TRBV12-4
j_call: TRBJ2-7
d_call: NA

cdr3_nt: TGTGCCAGCAGTTCATTCCGGGACGCCGTCCATGGCTACACCTTC
cdr3_aa: CASSSFRDAVHGYTF
cdr3_length: 15
clone_size: few
v_call: TRBV6-2/TRBV6-3
j_call: TRBJ1-2
d_call: NA

cdr3_nt: TGTGCCAGCAGCTTAAGTCGGACGCGGTCGAACACTAAAGCTTTCTTT
cdr3_aa: CASSLSRTRSNTKAFF
cdr3_length: 16
clone_size: NA
v_call: TRBV7-2
j_call: TRBJ1-1
d_call: NA

cdr3_nt: TGTGCCAGCAGCTTACGGAGAGGGGGTGAAAAACTGTTTTTT
cdr3_aa: CASSLRRGGEKLFF
cdr3_length: 14
clone_size: many
v_call: TRBV7-2
j_call: TRBJ1-4
d_call: NA

cdr3_nt: TGTGCCAGCAGTTTAAGGGAGACAGGGTATGGCTACACCTTC
cdr3_aa: CASSLRETGYGYTF
cdr3_length: 14
clone_size: NA
v_call: TRBV12-3/TRBV12-4
j_call: TRBJ1-2
d_call: TRBD1

cdr3_nt: TGCGCCAGCAGCCAAGATTTAGTTCCAATCTGGGGGACAGACCCATCACCCCTCCACTTT
cdr3_aa: CASSQDLVPIWGTDPSPLHF
cdr3_length: 20
clone_size: NA
v_call: TRBV4-3
j_call: TRBJ1-6
d_call: TRBD1

cdr3_nt: TGTGCCAGCAGCCAAGGGGACAGGGTCAATAATGAAAAACTGTTTTTT
cdr3_aa: CASSQGDRVNNEKLFF
cdr3_length: 16
clone_size: NA
v_call: TRBV7-9
j_call: TRBJ1-4
d_call: TRBD1

cdr3_nt: TGTGCCATCAGTGAGGGGACTAGCGGAGTCTACGAGCAGTACTTC
cdr3_aa: CAISEGTSGVYEQYF
cdr3_length: 15
clone_size: NA
v_call: TRBV10-3
j_call: TRBJ2-7
d_call: TRBD2

cdr3_nt: TGTGCCAGCAGACGGGCAGGGAGGTACGAGCAGTACTTC
cdr3_aa: CASRRAGRYEQYF
cdr3_length: 13
clone_size: NA
v_call: TRBV28
j_call: TRBJ2-7
d_call: NA

cdr3_nt: TGCGCCAGCAGCTTGGGCGGGGAGAGCTACAATGAGCAGTTCTTC
cdr3_aa: CASSLGGESYNEQFF
cdr3_length: 15
clone_size: few
v_call: TRBV5-1
j_call: TRBJ2-1
d_call: NA

cdr3_nt: TGCAGTGCTAGAGTATCCGGTGGGGACGCCGGGGAGCTGTTTTTT
cdr3_aa: CSARVSGGDAGELFF
cdr3_length: 15
clone_size: once
v_call: TRBV20-1
j_call: TRBJ2-2
d_call: NA

cdr3_nt: TGTGCCAGCCGAGACCATCAGGTGGATGAGCAGTTCTTC
cdr3_aa: CASRDHQVDEQFF
cdr3_length: 13
clone_size: few
v_call: TRBV12-3/TRBV12-4
j_call: TRBJ2-1
d_call: NA

cdr3_nt: TGTGCCAGCAGAGCGACAGGGGAAGGATTAGCTTTCTTT
cdr3_aa: CASRATGEGLAFF
cdr3_length: 13
clone_size: NA
v_call: TRBV6-1
j_call: TRBJ1-1
d_call: TRBD1

cdr3_nt: TGCAGTGCTAGGGTGGGGGGTCGGGATGAGCAGTTCTTC
cdr3_aa: CSARVGGRDEQFF
cdr3_length: 13
clone_size: NA
v_call: TRBV20-1
j_call: TRBJ2-1
d_call: NA

cdr3_nt: TGCGCCAGCACAGGATCCGGTGAGCAGTTCTTC
cdr3_aa: CASTGSGEQFF
cdr3_length: 11
clone_size: NA
v_call: TRBV5-1
j_call: TRBJ2-1
d_call: NA

cdr3_nt: TGTGCCAGCAGTGCGAGCGGGTCCCGGTACCAAGAGACCCAGTACTTC
cdr3_aa: CASSASGSRYQETQYF
cdr3_length: 16
clone_size: NA
v_call: TRBV6-1
j_call: TRBJ2-5
d_call: NA

cdr3_nt: TGTGCCAGCAGAATTAGCGGGGGGAGCACAGATACGCAGTATTTT
cdr3_aa: CASRISGGSTDTQYF
cdr3_length: 15
clone_size: many
v_call: TRBV12-3/TRBV12-4
j_call: TRBJ2-3
d_call: TRBD2

cdr3_nt: TGCAGTGCTAGAGTCCTTCAGGGTCTCCACGAGCAGTACTTC
cdr3_aa: CSARVLQGLHEQYF
cdr3_length: 14
clone_size: NA
v_call: TRBV20-1
j_call: TRBJ2-7
d_call: NA

cdr3_nt: TGTGCCAGCAGCCATCGATTGTTGGGCGATACGCAGTATTTT
cdr3_aa: CASSHRLLGDTQYF
cdr3_length: 14
clone_size: few
v_call: TRBV5-8
j_call: TRBJ2-3
d_call: NA

cdr3_nt: TGTGCCAGCAGTGCCCCGCGCGGGACTAATCAGCCCCAGCATTTT
cdr3_aa: CASSAPRGTNQPQHF
cdr3_length: 15
clone_size: few
v_call: TRBV28
j_call: TRBJ1-5
d_call: NA

cdr3_nt: TGTGCCAGCAGTTTAAAAAACCCGGGCTACACCTTC
cdr3_aa: CASSLKNPGYTF
cdr3_length: 12
clone_size: few
v_call: TRBV28
j_call: TRBJ1-2
d_call: NA

cdr3_nt: TGCGCCAGCAGCCAAGACCCTCTGGACAGTACCTACGAGCAGTACTTC
cdr3_aa: CASSQDPLDSTYEQYF
cdr3_length: 16
clone_size: few
v_call: TRBV4-3
j_call: TRBJ2-7
d_call: NA

cdr3_nt: TGTGCCACCAGCAGAGAGGGGCTTGGTGAAAAACTGTTTTTT
cdr3_aa: CATSREGLGEKLFF
cdr3_length: 14
clone_size: NA
v_call: TRBV15
j_call: TRBJ1-4
d_call: NA

cdr3_nt: TGTGCCAGCAGTTTAAGACTAGCGGTCTCCTACGAGCAGTACTTC
cdr3_aa: CASSLRLAVSYEQYF
cdr3_length: 15
clone_size: NA
v_call: TRBV12-3/TRBV12-4
j_call: TRBJ2-7
d_call: TRBD2

cdr3_nt: TGCGCCAGCAGCTTTGGCGGGAGAGGAGATACGCAGTATTTT
cdr3_aa: CASSFGGRGDTQYF
cdr3_length: 14
clone_size: many
v_call: TRBV5-1
j_call: TRBJ2-3
d_call: TRBD2

cdr3_nt: TGTGCCAGCAGCTTAGTAAACGAAGGCGCGATAGGGAATGGCTACACCTTC
cdr3_aa: CASSLVNEGAIGNGYTF
cdr3_length: 17
clone_size: few
v_call: TRBV7-9
j_call: TRBJ1-2
d_call: NA

cdr3_nt: TGTGCCAGCAGCCTCAGGGAGTCCACCTACGAGCAGTACTTC
cdr3_aa: CASSLRESTYEQYF
cdr3_length: 14
clone_size: NA
v_call: TRBV7-2
j_call: TRBJ2-7
d_call: NA

cdr3_nt: TGCGCCAGCAGCCAAGGACTAGTCGGGACCCGGTACTTC
cdr3_aa: CASSQGLVGTRYF
cdr3_length: 13
clone_size: NA
v_call: TRBV4-1
j_call: TRBJ2-7
d_call: NA

cdr3_nt: TGTGCCAGCAGTTACTCGAGGGACTTCTCCTACGAGCAGTACTTC
cdr3_aa: CASSYSRDFSYEQYF
cdr3_length: 15
clone_size: NA
v_call: TRBV6-2/TRBV6-3
j_call: TRBJ2-7
d_call: NA

cdr3_nt: TGTGCCAGCAGTCGACGACTAGCGGGCGTCCCTGAGCAGTTCTTC
cdr3_aa: CASSRRLAGVPEQFF
cdr3_length: 15
clone_size: NA
v_call: TRBV7-3
j_call: TRBJ2-1
d_call: TRBD2

cdr3_nt: TGTGCCAGCAGCGAGCAGGGGCAGGGGGAGCTGTTTTTT
cdr3_aa: CASSEQGQGELFF
cdr3_length: 13
clone_size: NA
v_call: TRBV9
j_call: TRBJ2-2
d_call: NA

cdr3_nt: TGCAGCGTTGAAGGCCAGGGTGGTTGGGAGACCCAGTACTTC
cdr3_aa: CSVEGQGGWETQYF
cdr3_length: 14
clone_size: NA
v_call: TRBV29-1
j_call: TRBJ2-5
d_call: NA

cdr3_nt: TGTGCCAGCAGCTTTGGAACCCCGATCGAGCAGTTCTTC
cdr3_aa: CASSFGTPIEQFF
cdr3_length: 13
clone_size: NA
v_call: TRBV5-6
j_call: TRBJ2-1
d_call: NA

cdr3_nt: TGTGCCAGCAGTTACACGGCGGGAGAAGTGGCTGAGCAGTTCTTC
cdr3_aa: CASSYTAGEVAEQFF
cdr3_length: 15
clone_size: NA
v_call: TRBV6-2/TRBV6-3
j_call: TRBJ2-1
d_call: TRBD2

cdr3_nt: TGTGCGGCGGGCTGGTCATACAATGAGCAGTTCTTC
cdr3_aa: CAAGWSYNEQFF
cdr3_length: 12
clone_size: NA
v_call: TRBV6-2/TRBV6-3
j_call: TRBJ2-1
d_call: NA

cdr3_nt: TGTGCCAGCAGTGAATCCGACAGGGGATTAGCTTTCTTT
cdr3_aa: CASSESDRGLAFF
cdr3_length: 13
clone_size: few
v_call: TRBV6-1
j_call: TRBJ1-1
d_call: TRBD1

cdr3_nt: TGTGCCAGCAGTTTACGCGAGGGGGACAATGAGCAGTACTTC
cdr3_aa: CASSLREGDNEQYF
cdr3_length: 14
clone_size: once
v_call: TRBV27
j_call: TRBJ2-7
d_call: NA

cdr3_nt: TGCGCCAGCAGCGAACAGGGGGCAGGGGAGCAGTTCTTC
cdr3_aa: CASSEQGAGEQFF
cdr3_length: 13
clone_size: few
v_call: TRBV5-1
j_call: TRBJ2-1
d_call: TRBD1

cdr3_nt: TGTGCCACCAGTGATTGGGGACTAGCGGGAGGCGATGAGCAGTTCTTC
cdr3_aa: CATSDWGLAGGDEQFF
cdr3_length: 16
clone_size: NA
v_call: TRBV24-1
j_call: TRBJ2-1
d_call: TRBD2

cdr3_nt: TGTGCCAGTTTTTTAACAGGGACCAACTATGGCTACACCTTC
cdr3_aa: CASFLTGTNYGYTF
cdr3_length: 14
clone_size: few
v_call: TRBV2
j_call: TRBJ1-2
d_call: NA

cdr3_nt: TGTGCCATCAGTGATTGGGGTAGCAATCAGCCCCAGCATTTT
cdr3_aa: CAISDWGSNQPQHF
cdr3_length: 14
clone_size: NA
v_call: TRBV10-3
j_call: TRBJ1-5
d_call: NA

cdr3_nt: TGTGCCAGCAGCCCCACTGACAGGGGTAGCAATCAGCCCCAGCATTTT
cdr3_aa: CASSPTDRGSNQPQHF
cdr3_length: 16
clone_size: few
v_call: TRBV7-9
j_call: TRBJ1-5
d_call: TRBD1

cdr3_nt: TGTACCAGCAGTTACTCGATGGGGACAGGGAATCAGCCCCAGCATTTT
cdr3_aa: CTSSYSMGTGNQPQHF
cdr3_length: 16
clone_size: NA
v_call: TRBV6-2/TRBV6-3
j_call: TRBJ1-5
d_call: TRBD1

cdr3_nt: TGTGCCATCAGTGGTCAGGTTACTCGGCGTGGCTACACCTTC
cdr3_aa: CAISGQVTRRGYTF
cdr3_length: 14
clone_size: few
v_call: TRBV10-3
j_call: TRBJ1-2
d_call: NA

cdr3_nt: TGTGCCAGCAGTGAATCCGGGATCAACTATGGCTACACCTTC
cdr3_aa: CASSESGINYGYTF
cdr3_length: 14
clone_size: few
v_call: TRBV6-5
j_call: TRBJ1-2
d_call: NA